These 8 T cell receptor beta chains were all obtained from the same sample, sequenced in a study of identical twins. TCRdb itself ran the 5' RACE reads through MiXCR, one entry per CDR3 protein. The sample contains a few hundred thousand distinct CDR3 sequences, roughly 8.6% of which appear only once. These data were likewise used in another study, on yellow fever vaccine responses in identical twins.

Sequenced input: memory (CD45RO+) T cells sorted from blood. All receptors come from a woman under 30 in good health.

This clonotype was recorded a few times. The rearrangement uses TRBV2 and TRBJ1-2; D is uncertain. This CDR3 is 12 amino acids long. Germline CDR1 reads SNHLY; CDR2 reads FYNNEI. Deletions cut 3 bases from V and 8 bases from J, with 10 bases between. The CDR3 DNA reads TGTGCCAGCAGTGAGGTCCAGGTCGGCTACACCTTC. Protein product: CASSEVQVGYTF.

This clonotype has just a few counts. The chain uses TRBV11-3 and TRBJ1-6; D gene unclear. This CDR3 has 13 amino acids. Per germline, CDR1 SGHNT and CDR2 YENEEA. The V gene lost 2 bases and the J gene lost 13 bases, with 12 bases spanning the gap. CDR3 nucleotide sequence: TGTGCCAGCAGCTTACGGCCGGGAGGGCCCCTCCACTTT. The encoded protein is CASSLRPGGPLHF.

The J gene is TRBJ2-1, the V gene TRBV7-3; unclear D gene. The CDR3 runs 14 residues. V was trimmed by 5 bases and J by 5 bases, leaving 13 bases between them. Looked up from germline, CDR1 is SGHTA and CDR2 is FQGTGA. Here the CDR3 DNA reads TGTGCCAGCAGCACCCAGGACGCAAACAATGAGCAGTTCTTC. It yields the protein CASSTQDANNEQFF.

This chain connects TRBV2 to TRBJ2-3; D is ambiguous. There are 14 residues in the CDR3. V was pared by 7 bases and J by 6 bases, with 17 bases between. Germline-derived CDR1 and CDR2 are SNHLY and FYNNEI. The CDR3 bases are TGTGCCAGCACGAAACCTGGTAGGCTGGATACGCAGTATTTT. Protein product: CASTKPGRLDTQYF.

This clonotype was seen at least ten times. This chain links TRBV9 with TRBJ2-3, with D unresolved. Per germline, CDR1 SGDLS and CDR2 YYNGEE. The CDR3 is 13 residues long. The V end lost 0 bases, the J end lost 6 bases, and 8 bases lay between the germline ends. CDR3 region: CASSVAVEDTQYF. CDR3 nucleotide sequence: TGTGCCAGCAGCGTAGCAGTAGAGGATACGCAGTATTTT.

This clonotype has just a few counts. The V gene is TRBV24-1, the J gene TRBJ2-3; tentative D call: TRBD2 (6 bases). The CDR3 runs 14 residues. Germline CDR1 and CDR2: KGHDR and SFDVKD. Trimming took 6 bases from V and 3 from J, leaving 12 bases between them. The CDR3 here is CATSWGVETDTQYF. DNA of the CDR3: TGTGCCACCAGTTGGGGGGTAGAAACAGATACGCAGTATTTT.

The chain uses TRBV7-8 and TRBJ2-3, with no clear D. V was clipped by 5 bases and J by 3 bases, with 9 bases between them. The CDR3 totals 13 residues. Germline CDR1 SGHVS, CDR2 FQNEAQ. The CDR3 DNA is TGTGCCAGCAGCCGCTCTAGGACAGATACGCAGTATTTT. Translated, it gives CASSRSRTDTQYF.

In its sample, this clonotype was seen a few times. The chain employs TRBV12-3 or TRBV12-4 and TRBJ2-2, with 7 bases lining up with TRBD2. The CDR3 loop spans 15 amino acids. Trimming removed 7 bases from V and 5 bases from J; junction bases left unmatched: 10. The DNA of the CDR3 is TGTGCCAGCAAGACCTCGGGAGGCCTGACCGGGGAGCTGTTTTTT. Protein product: CASKTSGGLTGELFF.